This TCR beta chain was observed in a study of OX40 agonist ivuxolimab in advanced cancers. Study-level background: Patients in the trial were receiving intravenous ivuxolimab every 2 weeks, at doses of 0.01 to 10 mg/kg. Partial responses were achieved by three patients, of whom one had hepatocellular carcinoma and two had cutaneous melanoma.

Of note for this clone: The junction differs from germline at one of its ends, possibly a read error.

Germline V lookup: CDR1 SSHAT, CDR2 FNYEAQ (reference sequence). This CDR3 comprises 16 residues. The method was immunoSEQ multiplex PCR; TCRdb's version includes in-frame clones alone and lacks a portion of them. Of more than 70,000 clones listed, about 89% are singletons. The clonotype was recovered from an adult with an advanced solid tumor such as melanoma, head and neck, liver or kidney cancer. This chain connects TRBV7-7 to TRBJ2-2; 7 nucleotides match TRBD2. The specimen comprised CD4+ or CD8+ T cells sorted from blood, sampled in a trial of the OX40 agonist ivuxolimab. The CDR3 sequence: CASSLASAGVTGELFF. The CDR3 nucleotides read TGTGCTAGCAGCTTAGCGTCGGCGGGAGTGACCGGGGAGCTGTTTTTT.